The clone carrying this TCR beta chain was recorded once. Its specificity is not known. This record comes from a study of CD4 T cells in relation to SARS-CoV-2 and coronaviruses. Study summary: Median patient age was nearly 40 years, spanning 21 to 72 years. Regarding the study as a whole: No donor gave both pre-pandemic and post-infection samples.

Sorted naive or memory CD4+ cells met CEF peptides for under eleven days. Some clones are missing from TCRdb's copy, which holds only in-frame ones; the method was immunoSEQ multiplex PCR. The sample contains 40,000 to 50,000 clones, over 75% of which appear only once. CDR3 length: 14 residues. The germline gives CDR1 SEHNR, CDR2 FQNEAQ (reference sequence). V trimming: 7 bases; J trimming: 4 bases; junction bases outside the gene matches: 9. The receptor's source is an adult with COVID-19. Sequenced input: naive CD4+ T cells from PBMCs, cultured in vitro. Subset indicated: naive CD4+ T cells isolated by negative enrichment. The chain joins TRBV7-9 to TRBJ2-5; 7 bases line up with TRBD2. CDR3 protein: CASKEMGRGETQYF. CDR3 bases: TGTGCCAGCAAAGAAATGGGGAGGGGAGAGACCCAGTACTTC.